Listed below are T cell receptor beta chains from one sample, sequenced in a study of chemoradiotherapy in HPV16-positive cancers. Method: immunoSEQ multiplex PCR; TCRdb's copy keeps in-frame clones and lacks some. The sample yields 30,000 to 40,000 clones, around four fifths seen once. Specimen: blood, collected from a patient who underwent chemoradiotherapy. The receptors originated from a human donor with HPV-associated anogenital cancer. Both conserved end residues are part of each CDR3. A D gene is named only where the DNA matches it firmly. A clone size is listed for some rows: how often the clone was seen (once, few, many), or a class if it is expanded.

D	V	J	size	CDR3	DNA
TRBD1	TRBV7-2	TRBJ1-2	NA	CASSLTGGEVGGYTF	TGTGCCAGCAGCTTAACAGGGGGCGAGGTTGGTGGCTACACCTTC
TRBD1	TRBV4-1	TRBJ2-5	NA	CASSQDPQGAVYTQYF	TGCGCCAGCAGCCAAGACCCTCAGGGGGCGGTTTATACCCAGTACTTC
TRBD2	TRBV7-3	TRBJ2-2	NA	CASSPTSGGTGELFF	TGTGCCAGCAGTCCAACTAGCGGGGGGACCGGGGAGCTGTTTTTT
TRBD2	TRBV7-8	TRBJ2-5	NA	CASSFPLAGGETQYF	TGTGCCAGCAGCTTCCCCCTTGCGGGGGGAGAGACCCAGTACTTC
TRBD1	TRBV5-6	TRBJ1-2	NA	CASSLVGQGANGYTF	TGTGCCAGCAGCTTGGTGGGACAGGGGGCGAATGGCTACACCTTC
NA	TRBV15	TRBJ2-7	NA	CATSRDNVLYEQYF	TGTGCCACCAGCAGAGATAATGTCCTCTACGAGCAGTACTTC
NA	TRBV18	TRBJ1-1	few	CASSLGQTRNTEAFF	TGTGCCAGCTCACTAGGACAGACAAGGAACACTGAAGCTTTCTTT
NA	TRBV18	TRBJ1-2	NA	CASSRLQGGNSNYGYTF	TGTGCCAGCTCACGTCTCCAGGGAGGGAACTCTAACTATGGCTACACCTTC
NA	TRBV18	TRBJ2-3	NA	CASSPPGRTDTQYF	TGTGCCAGCTCACCACCGGGGCGCACAGATACGCAGTATTTT
TRBD1	TRBV19	TRBJ1-2	NA	CASSIAGQANYGYTF	TGTGCCAGTAGTATAGCGGGACAGGCGAACTATGGCTACACCTTC
NA	TRBV18	TRBJ1-2	NA	CASSPSGASGDYGYTF	TGTGCCAGCTCACCCTCCGGAGCTTCAGGGGACTATGGCTACACCTTC
TRBD1	TRBV5-6	TRBJ2-5	NA	CASSLDRGQYF	TGTGCCAGCAGCTTAGACAGGGGACAGTACTTC
NA	TRBV7-2	TRBJ1-1	few	CASSYYRVGTEAFF	TGTGCCAGCAGCTATTACAGGGTCGGGACTGAAGCTTTCTTT
NA	TRBV5-6	TRBJ2-1	NA	CASSSVTGGNEQFF	TGTGCCAGCAGCTCGGTCACTGGGGGCAATGAGCAGTTCTTC
TRBD1	TRBV11-2	TRBJ1-2	NA	CASSSFRTDRNYGYTF	TGTGCCAGCAGCTCCTTCCGTACGGACAGGAACTATGGCTACACCTTC
NA	TRBV7-3	TRBJ2-2	NA	CASSEQGSTGELFF	TGTGCCAGCAGCGAGCAGGGTAGCACCGGGGAGCTGTTTTTT
TRBD1	TRBV4-1	TRBJ1-3	NA	CASSQAGTGVAGNTIYF	TGCGCCAGCAGCCAAGCCGGGACAGGGGTGGCCGGAAACACCATATATTTT
NA	TRBV6-1	TRBJ1-2	NA	CASSDGHSGYGYTF	TGTGCCAGCAGTGATGGGCACTCCGGCTATGGCTACACCTTC
NA	TRBV18	TRBJ1-1	NA	CASSPNRDTEAFF	TGTGCCAGCTCACCCAACAGGGACACTGAAGCTTTCTTT
NA	TRBV9	TRBJ1-2	NA	CASSVGTGAGANYGYTF	TGTGCCAGCAGCGTAGGGACGGGGGCCGGGGCTAACTATGGCTACACCTTC
TRBD1	TRBV6-6	TRBJ2-7	NA	CASGGYDQGANEQYF	TGTGCCAGCGGCGGATATGATCAGGGGGCTAACGAGCAGTACTTC
NA	TRBV10-2	TRBJ2-3	NA	CASSSDTQYF	TGCGCCAGCAGTTCAGATACGCAGTATTTT
TRBD1	TRBV2	TRBJ1-6	NA	CASSDQDRDYNSPLHF	TGTGCCAGCAGTGATCAGGACAGGGATTATAATTCACCCCTCCACTTT
NA	TRBV4-1	TRBJ1-6	NA	CASSQEVGTWNSPLHF	TGCGCCAGCAGCCAAGAAGTAGGGACCTGGAATTCACCCCTCCACTTT
NA	TRBV7-9	TRBJ2-3	NA	CASSHLTGPSTDTQYF	TGTGCCAGCAGCCATCTGACAGGCCCTAGCACAGATACGCAGTATTTT
NA	TRBV4-3	TRBJ1-6	NA	CASSQVAEWGSPLHF	TGCGCCAGCAGCCAAGTGGCCGAATGGGGTTCACCCCTCCACTTT
NA	TRBV27	TRBJ1-1	once	CASSSQQNTEAFF	TGTGCCAGCAGTAGTCAGCAGAACACTGAAGCTTTCTTT
NA	TRBV6-5	TRBJ1-4	NA	CASSYSGRTNEKLFF	TGTGCCAGCAGTTACTCAGGACGAACTAATGAAAAACTGTTTTTT
NA	TRBV6-4	TRBJ2-2	once	CASSDSSENTGELFF	TGTGCCAGCAGTGACTCGTCAGAGAACACCGGGGAGCTGTTTTTT
NA	TRBV6-4	TRBJ2-3	few	CASSDQADTQYF	TGTGCCAGCAGTGACCAAGCAGATACGCAGTATTTT
TRBD1	TRBV19	TRBJ2-2	NA	CASRTGSAGELFF	TGTGCCAGTCGGACAGGGTCGGCCGGGGAGCTGTTTTTT
TRBD1	TRBV5-1	TRBJ1-6	NA	CASSNGTGGSPLHF	TGCGCCAGCAGCAACGGGACAGGGGGGTCACCCCTCCACTTT
NA	TRBV25-1	TRBJ2-1	NA	CATRGLSSYNEQFF	TGTGCCACCAGAGGGCTCAGCTCCTACAATGAGCAGTTCTTC
NA	TRBV6-1	TRBJ1-1	NA	CASIDGWQMNTEAFF	TGTGCCAGCATAGACGGGTGGCAAATGAACACTGAAGCTTTCTTT
NA	TRBV9	TRBJ2-5	NA	CASSVSHQETQYF	TGTGCCAGCAGCGTATCGCACCAAGAGACCCAGTACTTC
TRBD1	TRBV29-1	TRBJ1-1	NA	CSVEGQGHPGAFF	TGCAGCGTTGAAGGACAGGGACATCCGGGGGCTTTCTTT
NA	TRBV2	TRBJ2-3	NA	CASSGTFYTDTQYF	TGTGCCAGCAGTGGGACGTTTTACACAGATACGCAGTATTTT
NA	TRBV18	TRBJ2-3	NA	CASSQGVDTQYF	TGTGCCAGCTCTCAAGGGGTGGATACGCAGTATTTT
TRBD2	TRBV9	TRBJ2-3	NA	CASSTRVVAGGTDTQYF	TGTGCCAGCAGCACGCGTGTAGTAGCGGGGGGCACAGATACGCAGTATTTT
NA	TRBV6-5	TRBJ1-6	NA	CASSFRTAVNSPLHF	TGTGCCAGCAGTTTTAGGACAGCGGTCAATTCACCCCTCCACTTT
TRBD2	TRBV9	TRBJ2-1	NA	CASSVGGGSYNEQFF	TGTGCCAGCAGCGTAGGGGGGGGCTCCTACAATGAGCAGTTCTTC
TRBD2	TRBV9	TRBJ2-7	NA	CASSVGGGGAFEQYF	TGTGCCAGCAGCGTAGGCGGCGGGGGGGCGTTTGAGCAGTACTTC
NA	TRBV19	TRBJ2-2	NA	CASSMGGNTGELFF	TGTGCCAGTAGTATGGGTGGGAACACCGGGGAGCTGTTTTTT
NA	TRBV5-1	TRBJ1-2	NA	CASSLTTEVYGYTF	TGCGCCAGCAGCTTGACCACAGAAGTATATGGCTACACCTTC
NA	TRBV7-9	TRBJ1-4	NA	CASSRNKDGNEKLFF	TGTGCCAGCAGCCGCAATAAGGACGGGAATGAAAAACTGTTTTTT
NA	TRBV30	TRBJ1-4	once	CAWSVFGNEKLFF	TGTGCCTGGAGTGTATTCGGAAATGAAAAACTGTTTTTT
NA	TRBV29-1	TRBJ1-2	few	CSVPQRAGSDYGYTF	TGCAGCGTCCCGCAGCGGGCAGGGAGTGACTATGGCTACACCTTC
NA	TRBV5-8	TRBJ1-2	NA	CASSLAQGGYTF	TGTGCCAGCAGCTTGGCCCAGGGTGGCTACACCTTC
TRBD2	TRBV4-2	TRBJ2-7	NA	CASSQAGTSGSYEQYF	TGTGCCAGCAGCCAAGCCGGGACTAGCGGGTCATACGAGCAGTACTTC
TRBD1	TRBV19	TRBJ1-1	once	CASRPGGGTEAFF	TGTGCCAGTAGACCAGGGGGGGGTACTGAAGCTTTCTTT
TRBD2	TRBV18	TRBJ2-3	NA	CASSPRIGAGGSDTQYF	TGTGCCAGCTCACCAAGGATCGGGGCGGGGGGGTCCGATACGCAGTATTTT
TRBD1	TRBV6-5	TRBJ2-7	NA	CASWVEDRPHEQYF	TGTGCCAGCTGGGTCGAGGACAGGCCCCACGAGCAGTACTTC
NA	TRBV2	TRBJ2-3	NA	CASSEPPSGGRTDTQYF	TGTGCCAGCAGTGAACCTCCCTCGGGGGGCCGCACAGATACGCAGTATTTT
NA	TRBV19	TRBJ2-7	NA	CASSNRVSGNEQYF	TGTGCCAGTAGTAACAGGGTGAGTGGCAACGAGCAGTACTTC
TRBD1	TRBV7-2	TRBJ1-6	once	CASSSPGGSPLDSPLHF	TGTGCCAGCAGCTCCCCAGGGGGCTCCCCTTTGGATTCACCCCTCCACTTT
NA	TRBV18	TRBJ1-6	once	CASSSNADSPLHF	TGTGCCAGCTCCTCCAACGCGGATTCACCCCTCCACTTT
NA	TRBV2	TRBJ1-1	few	CASRDDRRDTEAFF	TGTGCCAGCAGAGACGACAGGCGAGACACTGAAGCTTTCTTT
NA	TRBV23-1	TRBJ2-3	few	CASPRSTDTQYF	TGCGCCAGCCCTAGGAGCACAGATACGCAGTATTTT
TRBD2	TRBV7-9	TRBJ2-4	NA	CASSLGGGAGGRDIQYF	TGTGCCAGCAGCTTAGGAGGCGGAGCGGGGGGGAGGGACATTCAGTACTTC